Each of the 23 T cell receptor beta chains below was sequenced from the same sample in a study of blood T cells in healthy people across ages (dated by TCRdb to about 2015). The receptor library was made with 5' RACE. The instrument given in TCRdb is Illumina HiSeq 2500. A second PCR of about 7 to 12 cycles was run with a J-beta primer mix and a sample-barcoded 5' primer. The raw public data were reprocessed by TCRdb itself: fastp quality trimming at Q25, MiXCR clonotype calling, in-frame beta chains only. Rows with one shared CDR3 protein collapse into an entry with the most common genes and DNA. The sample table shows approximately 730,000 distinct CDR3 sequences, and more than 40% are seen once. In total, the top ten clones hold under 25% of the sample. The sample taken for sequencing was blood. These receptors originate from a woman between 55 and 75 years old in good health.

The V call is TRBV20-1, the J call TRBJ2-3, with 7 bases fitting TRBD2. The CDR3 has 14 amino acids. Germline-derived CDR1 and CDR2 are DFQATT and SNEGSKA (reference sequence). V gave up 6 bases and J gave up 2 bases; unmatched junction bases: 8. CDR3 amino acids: CSAGLVGITDTQYF. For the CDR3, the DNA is TGCAGTGCAGGACTAGTGGGGATCACAGATACGCAGTATTTT.

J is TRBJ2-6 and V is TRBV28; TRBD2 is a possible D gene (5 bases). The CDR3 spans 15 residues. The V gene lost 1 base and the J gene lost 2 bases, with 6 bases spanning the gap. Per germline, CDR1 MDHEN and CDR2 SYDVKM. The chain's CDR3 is CASSLSGAGANVLTF. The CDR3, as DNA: TGTGCCAGCAGTTTATCCGGGGCTGGGGCCAACGTCCTGACTTTC.

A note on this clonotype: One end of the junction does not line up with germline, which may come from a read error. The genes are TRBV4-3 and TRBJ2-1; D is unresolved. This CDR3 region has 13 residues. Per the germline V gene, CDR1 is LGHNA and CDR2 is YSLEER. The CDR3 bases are TGCGCCGGCAGCCAAGCCAGGATCAATGAGCAGTTCTTC. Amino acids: CAGSQARINEQFF.

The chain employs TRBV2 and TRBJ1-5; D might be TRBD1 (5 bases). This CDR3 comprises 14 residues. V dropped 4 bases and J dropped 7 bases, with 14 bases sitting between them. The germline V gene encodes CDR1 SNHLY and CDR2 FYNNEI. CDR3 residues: CASSVRGKGQPQHF. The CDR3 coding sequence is TGTGCCAGCAGTGTACGGGGGAAGGGGCAGCCCCAGCATTTT.

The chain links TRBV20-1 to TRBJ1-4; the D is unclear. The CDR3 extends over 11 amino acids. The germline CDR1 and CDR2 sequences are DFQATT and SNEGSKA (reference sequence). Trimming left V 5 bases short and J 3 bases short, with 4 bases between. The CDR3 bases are TGCAGTGCTGGGGCTAATGAAAAACTGTTTTTT. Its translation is CSAGANEKLFF.

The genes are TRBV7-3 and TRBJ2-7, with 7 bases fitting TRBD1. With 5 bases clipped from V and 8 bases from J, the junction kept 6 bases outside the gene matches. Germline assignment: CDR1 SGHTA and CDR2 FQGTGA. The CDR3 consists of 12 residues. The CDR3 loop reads CASSLRQGQQYF. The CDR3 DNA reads TGTGCCAGCAGCCTAAGACAGGGTCAGCAGTACTTC.

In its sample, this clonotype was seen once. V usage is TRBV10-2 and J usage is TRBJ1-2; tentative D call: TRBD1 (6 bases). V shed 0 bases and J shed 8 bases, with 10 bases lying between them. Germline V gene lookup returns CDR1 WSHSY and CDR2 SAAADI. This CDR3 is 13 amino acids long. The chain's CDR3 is CASSESWTAGYTF. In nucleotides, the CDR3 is TGCGCCAGCAGTGAGTCGTGGACAGCGGGCTACACCTTC.

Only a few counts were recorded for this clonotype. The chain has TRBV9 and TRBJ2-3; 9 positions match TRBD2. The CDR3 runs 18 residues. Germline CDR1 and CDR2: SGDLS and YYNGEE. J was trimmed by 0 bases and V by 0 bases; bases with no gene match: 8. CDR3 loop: CASSVVSGGFPSTDTQYF. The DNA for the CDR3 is TGTGCCAGCAGCGTAGTCAGCGGGGGGTTTCCTAGCACAGATACGCAGTATTTT.

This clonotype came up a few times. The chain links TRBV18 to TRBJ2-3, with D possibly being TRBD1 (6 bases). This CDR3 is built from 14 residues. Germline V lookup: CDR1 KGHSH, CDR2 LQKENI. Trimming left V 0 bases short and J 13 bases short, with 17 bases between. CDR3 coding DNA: TGTGCCAGCTCACCACCTTCGGACAGCCCATCGGAGTATTTT. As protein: CASSPPSDSPSEYF. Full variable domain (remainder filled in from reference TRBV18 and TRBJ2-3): NAGVMQNPRHLVRRRGQEARLRCSPMKGHSHVYWYRQLPEEGLKFMVYLQKENIIDESGMPKERFSAEFPKEGPSILRIQQVVRGDSAAYFCASSPPSDSPSEYFGPGTRLTVL.

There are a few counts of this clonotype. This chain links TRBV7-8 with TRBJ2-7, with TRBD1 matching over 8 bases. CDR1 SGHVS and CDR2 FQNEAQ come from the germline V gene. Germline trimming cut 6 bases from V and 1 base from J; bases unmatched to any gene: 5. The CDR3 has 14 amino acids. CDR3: CASRARDRSYEQYF. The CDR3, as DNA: TGTGCCAGCAGGGCGCGGGACAGGTCCTACGAGCAGTACTTC.

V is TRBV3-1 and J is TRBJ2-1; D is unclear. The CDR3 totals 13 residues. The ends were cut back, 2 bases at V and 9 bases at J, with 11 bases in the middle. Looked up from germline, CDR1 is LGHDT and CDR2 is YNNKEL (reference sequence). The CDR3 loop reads CASSQRPVVEQFF. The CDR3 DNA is TGTGCCAGCAGCCAAAGGCCGGTTGTTGAGCAGTTCTTC.

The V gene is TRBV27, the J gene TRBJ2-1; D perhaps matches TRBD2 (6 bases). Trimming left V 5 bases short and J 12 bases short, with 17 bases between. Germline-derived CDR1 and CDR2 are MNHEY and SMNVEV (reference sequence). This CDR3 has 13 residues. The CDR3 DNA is TGTGCCAGCAGTCTGATCCGGGACTCTCGGCAGTTCTTC. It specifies CASSLIRDSRQFF.

The CDR3 DNA reads TGTGCCAGCAGTAAGGATTATCCCATGAAAAAACTGTTTTTT. Translation: CASSKDYPMKKLFF. The chain recombines TRBV2 with TRBJ1-4; D uncertain. V gave up 5 bases and J gave up 9 bases, with 16 bases separating them. The CDR3 loop spans 14 amino acids. CDR1 is SNHLY, CDR2 FYNNEI, per germline.

CDR3 residues: CATSLPAGGNEQYF. The CDR3 DNA reads TGTGCCACCAGTCTGCCCGCCGGGGGCAATGAGCAGTACTTC. The chain carries TRBV24-1 and TRBJ2-7, with D perhaps TRBD1 or TRBD2 (6 bases each). There are 14 residues in the CDR3. V lost 6 bases to trimming and J lost 7 bases, with 18 bases between them. CDR1 KGHDR and CDR2 SFDVKD come from the germline V gene.

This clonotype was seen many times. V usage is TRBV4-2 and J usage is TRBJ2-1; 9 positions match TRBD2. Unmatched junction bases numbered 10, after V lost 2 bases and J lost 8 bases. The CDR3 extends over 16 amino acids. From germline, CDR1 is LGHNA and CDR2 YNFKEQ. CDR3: CASSQTGTSTSHEQFF. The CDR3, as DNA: TGTGCCAGCAGCCAAACCGGGACTAGCACCTCACATGAGCAGTTCTTC.

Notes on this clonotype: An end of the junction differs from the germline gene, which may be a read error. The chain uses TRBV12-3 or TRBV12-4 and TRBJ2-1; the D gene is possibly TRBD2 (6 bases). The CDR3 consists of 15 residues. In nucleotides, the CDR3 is TGTGCCTGCAGTTTATTGTCGGGAGTCAGCAATGAGCAGTTCTTC. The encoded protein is CACSLLSGVSNEQFF.

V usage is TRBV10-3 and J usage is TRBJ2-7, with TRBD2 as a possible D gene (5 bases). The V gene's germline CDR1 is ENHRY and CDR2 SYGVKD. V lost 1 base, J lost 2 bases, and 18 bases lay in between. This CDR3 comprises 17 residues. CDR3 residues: CAISEFEGASLAYEQYF. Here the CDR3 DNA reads TGTGCCATCAGTGAGTTTGAGGGCGCATCACTTGCCTACGAGCAGTACTTC.

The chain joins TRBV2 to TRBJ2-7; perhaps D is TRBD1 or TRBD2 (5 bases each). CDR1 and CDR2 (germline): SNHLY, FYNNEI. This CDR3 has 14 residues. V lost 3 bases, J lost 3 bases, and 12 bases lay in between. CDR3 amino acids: CASSDGTDDYEQYF. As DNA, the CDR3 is TGTGCCAGCAGTGACGGGACGGATGACTACGAGCAGTACTTC.

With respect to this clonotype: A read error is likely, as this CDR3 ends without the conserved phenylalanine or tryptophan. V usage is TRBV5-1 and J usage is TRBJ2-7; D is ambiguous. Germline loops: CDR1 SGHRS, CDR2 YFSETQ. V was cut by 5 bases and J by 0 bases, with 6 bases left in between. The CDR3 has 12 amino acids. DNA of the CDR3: TGCGCCAGCAGAATTAACTCCTACGAGCAGTACAAC. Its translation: CASRINSYEQYN.

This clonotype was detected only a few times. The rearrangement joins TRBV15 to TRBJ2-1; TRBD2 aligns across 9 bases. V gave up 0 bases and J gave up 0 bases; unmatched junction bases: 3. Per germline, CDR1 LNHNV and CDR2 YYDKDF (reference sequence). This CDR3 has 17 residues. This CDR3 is CATSREGLASSYNEQFF. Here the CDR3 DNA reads TGTGCCACCAGCAGAGAAGGACTAGCGAGCTCCTACAATGAGCAGTTCTTC. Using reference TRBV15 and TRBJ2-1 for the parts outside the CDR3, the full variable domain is DAMVIQNPRYQVTQFGKPVTLSCSQTLNHNVMYWYQQKSSQAPKLLFHYYDKDFNNEADTPDNFQSRRPNTSFCFLDIRSPGLGDTAMYLCATSREGLASSYNEQFFGPGTRLTVL.

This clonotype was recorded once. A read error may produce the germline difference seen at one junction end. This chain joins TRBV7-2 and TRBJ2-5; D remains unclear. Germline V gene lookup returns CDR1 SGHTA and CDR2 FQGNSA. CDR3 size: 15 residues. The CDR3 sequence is CASNLDANRAETQYF. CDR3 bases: TGTGCCAGCAACTTAGACGCCAATCGAGCAGAGACCCAGTACTTC.

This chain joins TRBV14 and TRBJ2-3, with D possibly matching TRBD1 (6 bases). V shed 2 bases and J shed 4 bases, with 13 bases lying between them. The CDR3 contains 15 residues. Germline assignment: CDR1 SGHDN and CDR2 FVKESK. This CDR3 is CASSQTPTGPDTQYF. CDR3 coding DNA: TGTGCCAGCAGCCAAACGCCGACAGGACCAGATACGCAGTATTTT.

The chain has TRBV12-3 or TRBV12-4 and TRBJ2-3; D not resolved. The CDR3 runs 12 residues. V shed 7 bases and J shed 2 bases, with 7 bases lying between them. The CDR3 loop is CASKYNTDTQYF. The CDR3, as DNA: TGTGCCAGCAAATATAACACAGATACGCAGTATTTT.